The 12 T cell receptor beta chains given below trace back to one sample, sequenced in a study of shared clonotypes between healthy human individuals. Only CD45RO-negative cells positively selected for CCR7 counted as naive CD8 cells, so terminally differentiated effector memory CD45RA+ cells were excluded. The table came from immunoSEQ multiplex PCR; TCRdb's copy has only in-frame clones and leaves some out. The sample carries hundreds of thousands of clones, about 97% recorded once. Sequences were obtained from naive CD8+ T cells sorted from blood. The receptors were sampled from a man in his thirties or forties in good health.

The rearrangement joins TRBV5-4 to TRBJ1-1; maybe TRBD1 (5 bases). The CDR3 runs 14 residues. Germline values: CDR1 SGHNT, CDR2 YYREEE (reference sequence). V was pared by 7 bases and J by 1 base, with 14 bases between. DNA for the CDR3: TGTGCCAGCGCTGGGGACCAGTGGAACACTGAAGCTTTCTTT. Residues: CASAGDQWNTEAFF.

This clone has only one observation. The chain uses TRBV4-3 and TRBJ1-2; weak D call: TRBD1 (6 bases). V shed 5 bases and J shed 6 bases, with 16 bases lying between them. Germline CDR1 reads LGHNA; CDR2 reads YSLEER. The CDR3 runs 14 residues. The CDR3 coding sequence is TGCGCCAGCAGCTACTCCGGGACAACCGATGGCTACACCTTC. It encodes CASSYSGTTDGYTF.

For this clone: The junction and the germline gene differ at one end; a read error may be behind it. The V call is TRBV7-8, the J call TRBJ2-7, with 10 bases that match TRBD1. The germline V gene has CDR1 SGHVS and CDR2 FQNEAQ. This CDR3 has 15 amino acids. The CDR3 nucleotides read TGTGCCAGCACCTTATCAGGGACAGGGGCCCACGAGCAGTACTTC. The encoded protein is CASTLSGTGAHEQYF.

This rearrangement joins TRBV6-5 to TRBJ2-1; D is undetermined. Trimming took 6 bases from V and 7 from J, leaving 10 bases between them. Germline V lookup: CDR1 MNHEY, CDR2 SVGAGI. The CDR3 totals 12 residues. CDR3 nucleotides: TGTGCCAGCAGAGACGGTGGTAATGAGCAGTTCTTC. Residues: CASRDGGNEQFF.

This chain connects TRBV27 to TRBJ2-7; D uncertain. The length of the CDR3 is 11 residues. Germline CDR1 is MNHEY and CDR2 is SMNVEV (reference sequence). Deletions cut 5 bases from V and 2 bases from J, with 4 bases between. CDR3 nucleotide sequence: TGTGCCAGCAGTGCCGCCTACGAGCAGTACTTC. Translating gives CASSAAYEQYF.

The chain combines TRBV7-3 with TRBJ2-1, with 9 bases lining up with TRBD2. The CDR3 totals 15 residues. Per germline, CDR1 SGHTA and CDR2 FQGTGA. J was trimmed by 0 bases and V by 5 bases; bases with no gene match: 2. CDR3 nucleotide sequence: TGTGCCAGCAGCGGTAGCGGGAGCTCCTACAATGAGCAGTTCTTC. Translated, it gives CASSGSGSSYNEQFF.

This sequence joins TRBV6-5 and TRBJ2-5; D not certain. This CDR3 region has 13 residues. V lost 2 bases and J lost 5, with 9 bases in between. Germline lookup yields CDR1 MNHEY and CDR2 SVGAGI. This CDR3 is CASSYRVGETQYF. Written as DNA, the CDR3 is TGTGCCAGCAGTTACAGGGTAGGGGAGACCCAGTACTTC.

This chain uses TRBV11-2 with TRBJ1-2, with D possibly TRBD1 on 5 matching bases. The V gene's germline CDR1 is SGHAT and CDR2 FQNNGV. The CDR3 has 14 amino acids. The ends were cut back, 5 bases at V and 6 bases at J, with 16 bases in the middle. In DNA, the CDR3 is TGTGCCAGCAGCCCCAGCGCGGGGCGCAATGGCTACACCTTC. Translated, it gives CASSPSAGRNGYTF.

The chain uses TRBV7-9 and TRBJ1-1; possibly TRBD1 for D (5 bases). This CDR3 has 13 residues. V lost 6 bases and J lost 3, with 11 bases in between. CDR1 and CDR2 from the germline V gene are SEHNR and FQNEAQ (reference sequence). CDR3 in amino acids: CASRQTRDTEAFF. The DNA for the CDR3 is TGTGCCAGCAGACAAACCAGGGACACTGAAGCTTTCTTT.

This chain joins TRBV11-2 and TRBJ2-7; D is possibly TRBD2 (5 bases). The CDR3 sequence is 14 residues long. The V gene lost 0 bases and the J gene lost 7 bases, with 13 bases spanning the gap. Germline CDR1 reads SGHAT; CDR2 reads FQNNGV. In nucleotides, the CDR3 is TGTGCCAGCAGCTTAGACCCGAAGTCGGGGGAGCAGTACTTC. This codes for CASSLDPKSGEQYF.

The rearrangement joins TRBV2 to TRBJ2-2, with a tentative D call TRBD1 (5 bases). The CDR3 is made up of 14 amino acids. Trimming pared 3 bases from V and 6 bases from J, leaving 11 bases between. Per the germline V gene, CDR1 is SNHLY and CDR2 is FYNNEI. The CDR3 reads CASSDLGRPGELFF. DNA of the CDR3: TGTGCCAGCAGTGACCTGGGGCGTCCCGGGGAGCTGTTTTTT.

The gene calls are TRBV23-1 and TRBJ2-5, with D uncertain. TRBV23-1 counts as an open reading frame of uncertain function. This CDR3 is 12 amino acids long. Trimming took off 8 bases at V and 5 bases at J, with 12 bases between the two ends. The CDR3 DNA is TGCGCCAGCGGTCCCGATTTGGAGACCCAGTACTTC. This encodes CASGPDLETQYF.